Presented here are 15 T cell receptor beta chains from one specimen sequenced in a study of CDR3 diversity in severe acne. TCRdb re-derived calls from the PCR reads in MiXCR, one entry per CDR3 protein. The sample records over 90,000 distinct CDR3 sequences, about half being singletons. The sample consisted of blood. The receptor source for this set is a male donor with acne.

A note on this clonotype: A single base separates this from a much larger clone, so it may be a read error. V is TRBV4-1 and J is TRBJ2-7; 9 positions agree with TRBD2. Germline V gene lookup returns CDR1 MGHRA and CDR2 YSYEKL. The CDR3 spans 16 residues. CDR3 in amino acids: CTSSLRQTSGYYEQYF. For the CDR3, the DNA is TGCACCAGCAGCCTCCGACAGACTAGCGGATACTACGAGCAGTACTTC.

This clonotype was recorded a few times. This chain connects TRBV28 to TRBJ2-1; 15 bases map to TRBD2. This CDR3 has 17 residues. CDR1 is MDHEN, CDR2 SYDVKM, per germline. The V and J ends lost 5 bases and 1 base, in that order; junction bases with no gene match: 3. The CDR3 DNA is TGTGCCAGCAGTGGTGGGACTAGCGGGAGGTCCTACAATGAGCAGTTCTTC. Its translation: CASSGGTSGRSYNEQFF.

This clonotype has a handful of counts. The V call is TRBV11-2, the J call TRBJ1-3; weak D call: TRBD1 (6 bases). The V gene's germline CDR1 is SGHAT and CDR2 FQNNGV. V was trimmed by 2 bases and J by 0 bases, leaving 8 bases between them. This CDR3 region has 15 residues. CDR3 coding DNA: TGTGCCAGCAGCTTACAGGGGCTCTCTGGAAACACCATATATTTT. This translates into CASSLQGLSGNTIYF. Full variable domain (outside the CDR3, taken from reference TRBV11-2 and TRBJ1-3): EAGVAQSPRYKIIEKRQSVAFWCNPISGHATLYWYQQILGQGPKLLIQFQNNGVVDDSQLPKDRFSAERLKGVDSTLKIQPAKLEDSAVYLCASSLQGLSGNTIYFGEGSWLTVV.

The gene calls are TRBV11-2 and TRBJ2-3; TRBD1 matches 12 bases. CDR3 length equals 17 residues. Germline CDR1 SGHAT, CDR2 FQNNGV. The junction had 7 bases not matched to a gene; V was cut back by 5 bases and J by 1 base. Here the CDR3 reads CASSLTGTGGGTDTQYF. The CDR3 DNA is TGTGCCAGCAGCCTGACCGGGACAGGGGGCGGCACAGATACGCAGTATTTT.

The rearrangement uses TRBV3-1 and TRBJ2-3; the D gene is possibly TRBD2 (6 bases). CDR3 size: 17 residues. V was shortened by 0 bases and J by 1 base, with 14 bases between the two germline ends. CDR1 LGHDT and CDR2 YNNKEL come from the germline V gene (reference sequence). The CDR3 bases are TGTGCCAGCAGCCAAGAAATTGGGGCTAGCGGCACAGATACGCAGTATTTT. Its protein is CASSQEIGASGTDTQYF.

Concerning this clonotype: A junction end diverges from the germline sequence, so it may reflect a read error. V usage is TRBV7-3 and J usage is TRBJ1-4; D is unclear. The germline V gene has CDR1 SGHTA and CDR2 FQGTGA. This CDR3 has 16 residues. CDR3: CASSLAREALNEKLCF. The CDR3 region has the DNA TGTGCCAGCAGCTTAGCCCGGGAGGCCCTTAATGAAAAACTGTGTTTT.

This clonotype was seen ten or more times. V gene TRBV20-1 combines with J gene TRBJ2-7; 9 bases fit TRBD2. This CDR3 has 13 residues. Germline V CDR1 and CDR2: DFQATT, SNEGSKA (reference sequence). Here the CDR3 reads CRVASGDSYEQYF. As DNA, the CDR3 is TGCAGAGTGGCTAGCGGGGACTCCTACGAGCAGTACTTC.

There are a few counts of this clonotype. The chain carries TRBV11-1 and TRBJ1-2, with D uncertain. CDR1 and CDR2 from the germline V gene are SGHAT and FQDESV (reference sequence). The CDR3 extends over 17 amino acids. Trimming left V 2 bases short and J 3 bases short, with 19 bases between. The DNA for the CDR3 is TGTGCCAGCAGCTTATCACCCGTGGTGGGGTATGACTATGGCTACACCTTC. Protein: CASSLSPVVGYDYGYTF.

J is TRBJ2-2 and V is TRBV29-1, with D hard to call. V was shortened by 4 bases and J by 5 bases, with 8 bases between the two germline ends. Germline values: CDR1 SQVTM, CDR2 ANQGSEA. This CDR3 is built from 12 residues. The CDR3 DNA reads TGCAGCGTTGCGTGGGGTACCGGGGAGCTGTTTTTT. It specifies CSVAWGTGELFF.

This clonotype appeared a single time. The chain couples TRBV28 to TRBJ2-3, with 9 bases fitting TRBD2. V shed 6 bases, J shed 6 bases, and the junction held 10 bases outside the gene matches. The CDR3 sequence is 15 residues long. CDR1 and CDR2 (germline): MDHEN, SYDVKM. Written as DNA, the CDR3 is TGTGCCAGCAGACCCCGGACTAGCGTTGAGGATACGCAGTATTTT. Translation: CASRPRTSVEDTQYF.

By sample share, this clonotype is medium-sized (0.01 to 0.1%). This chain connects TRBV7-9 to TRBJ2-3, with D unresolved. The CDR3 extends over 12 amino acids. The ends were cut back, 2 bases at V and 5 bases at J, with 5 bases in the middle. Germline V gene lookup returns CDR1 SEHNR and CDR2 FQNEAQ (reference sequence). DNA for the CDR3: TGTGCCAGCAGCTTATCAGGAGATACGCAGTATTTT. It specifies CASSLSGDTQYF.

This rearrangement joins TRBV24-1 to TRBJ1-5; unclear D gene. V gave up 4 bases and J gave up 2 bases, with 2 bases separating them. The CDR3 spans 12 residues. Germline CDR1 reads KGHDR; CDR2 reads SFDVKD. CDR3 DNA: TGTGCCACCAGTGAGGGCAATCAGCCCCAGCATTTT. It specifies CATSEGNQPQHF.

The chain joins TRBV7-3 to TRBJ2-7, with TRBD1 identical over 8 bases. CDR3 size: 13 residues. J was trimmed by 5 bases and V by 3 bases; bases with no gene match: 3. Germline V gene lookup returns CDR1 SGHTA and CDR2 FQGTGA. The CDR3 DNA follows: TGTGCCAGCAGCTTCGGACAGGGCAACGAGCAGTACTTC. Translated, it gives CASSFGQGNEQYF.

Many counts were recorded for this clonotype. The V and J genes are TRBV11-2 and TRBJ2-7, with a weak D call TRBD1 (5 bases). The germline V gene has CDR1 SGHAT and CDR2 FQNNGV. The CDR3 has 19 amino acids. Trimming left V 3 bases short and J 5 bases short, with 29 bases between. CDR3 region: CASSLQPGVSPGWVNEQYF. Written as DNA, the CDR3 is TGTGCCAGCAGCTTGCAGCCGGGTGTGAGCCCAGGGTGGGTCAACGAGCAGTACTTC.

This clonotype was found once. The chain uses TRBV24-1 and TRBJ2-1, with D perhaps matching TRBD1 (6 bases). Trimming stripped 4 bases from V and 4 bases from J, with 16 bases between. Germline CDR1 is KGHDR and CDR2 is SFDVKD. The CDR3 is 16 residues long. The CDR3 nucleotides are TGTGCCACCAGTGACCAACAGGGAATAGGGTACAATGAGCAGTTCTTC. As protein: CATSDQQGIGYNEQFF.